This entry features one T cell receptor beta chain sequence. No antigen is known for it. No much larger clone is present one base from it, and per-base qualities are unavailable. This sample is part of a study of control samples from healthy donors and cancer patients (dated by TCRdb to the early 2020s). Library construction relied on the immunoSEQ multiplex PCR assay. Not all clones reach the TCRdb copy of this immuneACCESS table, which keeps in-frame sequences only. Checked studies attribute under half of the gap to unresolved V genes and leave the rest unexplained. This sample lists about 160,000 clones; over 85% were detected once. The ten largest account for about 4% of the sample. The CDR3 goes from the cysteine to the phenylalanine over 15 residues. The sequence is cut down to CDR3 DNA, 45 bases in frame from base 1. From a lookup of the germline V gene, CDR1 and CDR2 are ENHRY and SYGVKD. Here V drops 3 bases and J drops 7 bases, and the junction holds 6 bases not matched to any gene.

Recombination joined TRBV10-3 with TRBJ1-4, with 9 central nucleotides matching TRBD1. The sequence came from a woman aged 55-69 years in good health. Sample: blood. The CDR3 region: CAISDADRGGEKLFF. The DNA sequence is as follows: TGTGCCATCAGTGATGCGGACAGGGGAGGTGAAAAACTGTTTTTT.